This is a list of T cell receptor beta chains from one sample in a study of shared clonotypes between healthy human individuals. Profiling relied on immunoSEQ multiplex PCR, and the TCRdb table lists in-frame clones only, not all of them. The sample consists of 1.5 million to 1.9 million clones, 98% of them appearing once. The sequenced sample consisted of naive CD4+ T cells sorted from blood. These receptors all come from a man younger than 40 in good health. CDR3s include the opening cysteine and the closing phenylalanine or tryptophan. D genes are given only for firm matches. Clone size is given for some rows only: seen once, a few or many times, or a class if the clone is expanded.

NA	TRBV27	NA	TRBJ2-7	TGTGCCAGCAGTTTGTCGGTAGACTACGAGCAGTACTTC	CASSLSVDYEQYF
NA	TRBV6-1	NA	TRBJ1-2	TGTGCCAGCAGTGGAACCGGGACGGATTCCCTCTATGGCTACACCTTC	CASSGTGTDSLYGYTF
NA	TRBV6-5	TRBD2	TRBJ2-3	TGTGCCAGCATAGATAGCGGGAGGGCCGCAGATACGCAGTATTTT	CASIDSGRAADTQYF
NA	TRBV19	NA	TRBJ2-3	TGTGCCAGTAGTATAGCGGGAGCTGGGGCAGATACGCAGTATTTT	CASSIAGAGADTQYF
NA	TRBV2	TRBD1	TRBJ1-2	TGTGCCAGCAGGGACCACAGGGGGGGCGGCTATGGCTACACCTTC	CASRDHRGGGYGYTF
NA	TRBV10-3	NA	TRBJ1-4	TGTGCCATCAGTACTGGGACGCGGGAAAAACTGTTTTTT	CAISTGTREKLFF
NA	TRBV27	NA	TRBJ2-1	TGTGCCAGCAGTTACCAACAGGGTGGGATGGTGGGGACGGCCTCCTACAATGAGCAGTTCTTC	CASSYQQGGMVGTASYNEQFF
NA	TRBV2	TRBD1	TRBJ1-1	TGTGCCAGCAGTGAAGAATCCGGGACAGGGGGGTTCCTCATGAACACTGAAGCTTTCTTT	CASSEESGTGGFLMNTEAFF
NA	TRBV19	NA	TRBJ1-1	TGTGCCAGTCTCCACCCGACGGGTGAAGCTTTCTTT	CASLHPTGEAFF
once	TRBV7-9	NA	TRBJ2-7	TGTGCCAGCAGCTTACCGACGGACAGTCGGAACTACGAGCAGTACTTC	CASSLPTDSRNYEQYF
NA	TRBV19	NA	TRBJ2-1	TGTGCCAGTAGCCTCCGATCAGGGGGGGCAGACAATGAGCAGTTCTTC	CASSLRSGGADNEQFF
NA	TRBV7-9	TRBD2	TRBJ2-5	TGTGCCAGCAGCCCTATTATGGCGGGAGTTCCGGAGACCCAGTACTTC	CASSPIMAGVPETQYF
NA	TRBV2	NA	TRBJ2-1	TGTGCCAGCAGTGTTCGAGGCCTAAATGAGCAGTTCTTC	CASSVRGLNEQFF
NA	TRBV27	TRBD2	TRBJ2-1	TGTGCCAGCAGTTCAACAGGACTAGCATCCGAGCAGTTCTTC	CASSSTGLASEQFF
once	TRBV6-1	TRBD1	TRBJ2-7	TGTGCCAGCAGTGGCCCGGGACAGGGGAACCACGAGCAGTACTTC	CASSGPGQGNHEQYF
NA	TRBV7-8	NA	TRBJ1-3	TGTGCCAGCAGCTTGGGACGCCAAGGGGGGAGGTCTTCTGGAAACACCATATATTTT	CASSLGRQGGRSSGNTIYF
once	TRBV13	TRBD2	TRBJ2-1	TGTGCCAGCAGCTTATCAAGGACTAGCGTTTACAATGAGCAGTTCTTC	CASSLSRTSVYNEQFF
NA	TRBV30	NA	TRBJ2-3	TGTGCCTGCCCGGCTGGGGTTACGCAGTATTTT	CACPAGVTQYF
NA	TRBV18	NA	TRBJ1-1	TGTGCCAGCTCACCAGGGCTATCGGCTGAAGCTTTCTTT	CASSPGLSAEAFF
NA	TRBV20-1	NA	TRBJ2-1	TGCAGTGCTAGACTGTCTAATGAGCAGTTCTTC	CSARLSNEQFF
NA	TRBV28	TRBD2	TRBJ2-7	TGTGCCAGCAGTACTCCGGGACTAGCAACCGCCGAGCAGTACTTC	CASSTPGLATAEQYF
NA	TRBV4-3	NA	TRBJ2-6	TGCGCCAGCAGCCAAGATTTGGGCTCTGGGGCCAACGTCCTGACTTTC	CASSQDLGSGANVLTF
NA	TRBV5-1	TRBD1	TRBJ2-3	TGCGCCAGCAGCTACCGGGACAGGGAGGCAGATACGCAGTATTTT	CASSYRDREADTQYF
NA	TRBV2	NA	TRBJ2-1	TGTGCCACCAAAATAGGAGGGGTTGGCTACAATGAGCAGTTCTTC	CATKIGGVGYNEQFF
NA	TRBV18	NA	TRBJ2-3	TGTGCCAGCTCACCACTCGGGGCAGATACGCAGTATTTT	CASSPLGADTQYF
NA	TRBV5-1	TRBD1	TRBJ2-5	TGCGCCAGCAGCCCCAGACAGGGGTGGCCTCAGACCCAGTACTTC	CASSPRQGWPQTQYF
NA	TRBV10-3	NA	TRBJ2-1	TGTGTTAGCGGAGCCTACAATGAGCAGTTCTTC	CVSGAYNEQFF
NA	TRBV7-6	TRBD1	TRBJ2-7	TGTGCCAGCAGCTCACAGGGGCCCTCGGAGCAGTACTTC	CASSSQGPSEQYF
NA	TRBV10-1	NA	TRBJ2-7	TGCGCCAGCAGTGGAAGCAGCTACGAGCAGTACTTC	CASSGSSYEQYF
NA	TRBV25-1	NA	TRBJ2-3	TGTGTCACCAACACAGATACGCAGTATTTT	CVTNTDTQYF
NA	TRBV9	NA	TRBJ2-7	TGTGCCAGCAGCGTAGCTTTGCGACCCCCGGACGAGCAGTACTTC	CASSVALRPPDEQYF
NA	TRBV7-9	NA	TRBJ2-7	TGTGCCAGCAGCCGCACGCACGAGCAGTACTTC	CASSRTHEQYF
NA	TRBV5-1	NA	TRBJ2-1	TGCGCCAGCTGCCCCAGATCGGGCAACTATCAGGGCGGGGATGAGCAGTTCTTC	CASCPRSGNYQGGDEQFF
NA	TRBV30	TRBD1	TRBJ1-5	TGTGCCTGGTCGACAGGGCATAATCAGCCCCAGCATTTT	CAWSTGHNQPQHF
NA	TRBV11-2	TRBD2	TRBJ2-3	TGTGCCAGCAGCTTGAGGACTAGTGGGGGAGATACGCAGTATTTT	CASSLRTSGGDTQYF
NA	TRBV5-4	TRBD1	TRBJ2-7	TGTGCCAGCAGCTTGCAGGGGGCGGAGGAGCAGTACTTC	CASSLQGAEEQYF
NA	TRBV7-9	NA	TRBJ2-1	TGTGCCAGCAGCTTAGCAATAGGCGTAGAATCCTACAATGAGCAGTTCTTC	CASSLAIGVESYNEQFF
NA	TRBV9	TRBD2	TRBJ2-1	TGTGCCAGCAGCGTAGGACTAGCGGGAGATGGTGCATACAATGAGCAGTTCTTC	CASSVGLAGDGAYNEQFF
NA	TRBV6-5	TRBD2	TRBJ2-7	TGTGCCAGCAGTTACTCGATGGGCGGGAGTCTTAACGAGCAGTACTTC	CASSYSMGGSLNEQYF
NA	TRBV4-2	TRBD1	TRBJ2-7	TGTGCCAGCAGCCAAAATCGGGACAGTTTATTTTTCTCCTACGAGCAGTACTTC	CASSQNRDSLFFSYEQYF
NA	TRBV18	NA	TRBJ1-5	TGTGCCAGCTCACCGGGGCGAGGGAGCAATCAGCCCCAGCATTTT	CASSPGRGSNQPQHF
NA	TRBV5-1	TRBD1	TRBJ2-1	TGCGCCAGCAGCTTGGTGAGGGGGCGGTATGAGCAGTTCTTC	CASSLVRGRYEQFF
NA	TRBV9	TRBD2	TRBJ2-1	TGTGCCAGCAGTCTAGCGGGGCTCTACAATGAGCAGTTCTTC	CASSLAGLYNEQFF
NA	TRBV29-1	NA	TRBJ2-2	TGCAGCGTTGAAGATTATGGTAACACCGGGGAGCTGTTTTTT	CSVEDYGNTGELFF
once	TRBV7-9	NA	TRBJ1-1	TGTGCCAGCAGCCCGGTGGACACCCGTCGCAGGATGAACACTGAAGCTTTCTTT	CASSPVDTRRRMNTEAFF
NA	TRBV7-7	TRBD2	TRBJ2-1	TGTGCCAGCAGCCGTAAATCCAGCGGGAGATTTCACAATGAGCAGTTCTTC	CASSRKSSGRFHNEQFF
NA	TRBV28	NA	TRBJ1-4	TGTGCCAGCAGTATACCCCTTAATGAAAAACTGTTTTTT	CASSIPLNEKLFF
NA	TRBV28	TRBD1	TRBJ1-1	TGTGCCAGTTACCCGGGACAGGGGTTGATCGGCACTGAAGCTTTCTTT	CASYPGQGLIGTEAFF
NA	TRBV4-2	TRBD1	TRBJ1-2	TGTGCCAGCAGCCAAGAAACCCAGGGGGCGACGGGCTACACCTTC	CASSQETQGATGYTF
NA	TRBV5-1	NA	TRBJ2-5	TGCGCCAGCAGCTTGGATGTTCCAGAGACCCAGTACTTC	CASSLDVPETQYF
NA	TRBV2	NA	TRBJ2-2	TGTGCCAGCAGTGAGCAAGGTGCTACCGGGGAGCTGTTTTTT	CASSEQGATGELFF
NA	TRBV6-5	TRBD1	TRBJ1-1	TGTGCCAGCAGTTACGACAGGACAGGGATCACTGAAGCTTTCTTT	CASSYDRTGITEAFF
NA	TRBV29-1	NA	TRBJ2-7	TGCAGCGTTGAAGCAGGGGCGGACGAGCAGTACTTC	CSVEAGADEQYF
NA	TRBV28	NA	TRBJ2-7	TGTGCCAGCGGCAGGAGACCCTACGAGCAGTACTTC	CASGRRPYEQYF
NA	TRBV29-1	TRBD1	TRBJ1-3	TGCAGCTTCAGGTCACAGGGGGCAAACACCATATATTTT	CSFRSQGANTIYF
NA	TRBV18	TRBD2	TRBJ2-3	TGTGCCAGCTCACCTAGCGGGAGTCGCACAGATACGCAGTATTTT	CASSPSGSRTDTQYF